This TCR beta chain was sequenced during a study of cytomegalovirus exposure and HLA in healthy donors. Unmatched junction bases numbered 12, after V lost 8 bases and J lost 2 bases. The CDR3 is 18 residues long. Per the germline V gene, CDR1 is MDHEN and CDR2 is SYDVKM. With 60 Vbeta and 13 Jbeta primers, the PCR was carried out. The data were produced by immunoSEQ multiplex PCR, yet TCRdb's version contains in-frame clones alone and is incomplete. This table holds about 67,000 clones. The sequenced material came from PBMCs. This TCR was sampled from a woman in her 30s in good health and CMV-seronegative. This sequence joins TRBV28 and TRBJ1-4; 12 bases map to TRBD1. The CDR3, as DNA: TGTGCCAGCGGATCCGGGACAGGGGGCGGGAGTACTAATGAAAAACTGTTTTTT. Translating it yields CASGSGTGGGSTNEKLFF.